Presented here are 13 T cell receptor beta chains from one specimen sequenced in a study of blood T cell repertoires in COVID-19. TCRdb keeps only in-frame clones here, not all; method: immunoSEQ multiplex PCR. The sample gives 300,000 to 400,000 clones, 70% to 90% of which show up once; about 0.89% is in the top ten. Material: PBMCs or T cells enriched from blood (not recorded which). The receptors were sampled from a woman younger than 45 with acute COVID-19.

V gene TRBV9 combines with J gene TRBJ2-3; weak D call: TRBD1 (5 bases). This CDR3 contains 14 residues. CDR1 and CDR2 (germline): SGDLS, YYNGEE. V was clipped by 4 bases and J by 3 bases, with 12 bases between them. CDR3 sequence (DNA): TGTGCCAGCAGCCCCGACAGTTGGACAGATACGCAGTATTTT. Protein sequence: CASSPDSWTDTQYF. The full variable domain, with the rest looked up from reference TRBV9 and TRBJ2-3, is DSGVTQTPKHLITATGQRVTLRCSPRSGDLSVYWYQQSLDQGLQFLIQYYNGEERAKGNILERFSAQQFPDLHSELNLSSLELGDSALYFCASSPDSWTDTQYFGPGTRLTVL.

V and J are TRBV19 and TRBJ2-3, with 11 bases fitting TRBD2. Germline lookup yields CDR1 LNHDA and CDR2 SQIVND (reference sequence). The CDR3 length is 17 residues. With 1 base clipped from V and 5 bases from J, the junction kept 8 bases outside the gene matches. CDR3 nucleotide sequence: TGTGCCAGTAGTATAGTGCTAGCGGGGGGTTTCGGAGATACGCAGTATTTT. It is translated as CASSIVLAGGFGDTQYF.

V is TRBV9 and J is TRBJ1-2; TRBD1 agrees at 7 bases. This CDR3 contains 13 residues. Germline CDR1 is SGDLS and CDR2 is YYNGEE. The trim removed 3 bases at V and 4 bases at J, leaving 3 bases unmatched. CDR3 bases: TGTGCCAGCAGCGAGGGGGACAGCTATGGCTACACCTTC. Translation: CASSEGDSYGYTF.

The V call is TRBV28, the J call TRBJ1-4; D is unclear. The CDR3 sequence is 13 residues long. Germline V gives CDR1 MDHEN, CDR2 SYDVKM. With 2 bases removed from V and 8 bases from J, the gap between germline ends came to 9 bases. The CDR3 DNA reads TGTGCCAGCAGTTTAGGTCGGGTCGAAAAACTGTTTTTT. It specifies CASSLGRVEKLFF.

The chain is built from TRBV4-1 and TRBJ1-2; D gene unclear. Trimming took off 0 bases at V and 3 bases at J, with 11 bases between the two ends. CDR1 MGHRA and CDR2 YSYEKL come from the germline V gene. The CDR3 loop spans 15 amino acids. CDR3 nucleotide sequence: TGCGCCAGCAGCCAAGATTTAACGGGTTACTATGGCTACACCTTC. Protein: CASSQDLTGYYGYTF.

The chain combines TRBV19 with TRBJ2-7, with 10 bases lining up with TRBD1. CDR1 LNHDA and CDR2 SQIVND come from the germline V gene (reference sequence). The CDR3 is 15 amino acids. The V and J ends lost 6 bases and 4 bases, in that order; junction bases with no gene match: 9. This chain's CDR3 is CASRNPGQGTYEQYF. CDR3 in DNA: TGTGCCAGTAGGAACCCGGGACAGGGGACGTACGAGCAGTACTTC. The full variable domain, in which reference TRBV19 and TRBJ2-7 provide the parts outside the CDR3, is DGGITQSPKYLFRKEGQNVTLSCEQNLNHDAMYWYRQDPGQGLRLIYYSQIVNDFQKGDIAEGYSVSREKKESFPLTVTSAQKNPTAFYLCASRNPGQGTYEQYFGPGTRLTVT.

This chain links TRBV29-1 with TRBJ1-1; TRBD1 agrees at 11 bases. Per the germline V gene, CDR1 is SQVTM and CDR2 is ANQGSEA. J gave up 11 bases and V 1 base, and 9 bases lay outside the gene matches. This CDR3 contains 14 residues. The CDR3 is CSVEGRTGGLGAFF. The CDR3 DNA sequence: TGCAGCGTTGAAGGCAGGACAGGGGGCTTGGGTGCTTTCTTT. Full variable domain (remainder filled in from reference TRBV29-1 and TRBJ1-1): SAVISQKPSRDICQRGTSLTIQCQVDSQVTMMFWYRQQPGQSLTLIATANQGSEATYESGFVIDKFPISRPNLTFSTLTVSNMSPEDSSIYLCSVEGRTGGLGAFFGQGTRLTVV.

The sample holds a few counts of this clone. The chain combines TRBV5-1 with TRBJ2-1; 12 bases are a match to TRBD1. The V segment lost 4 bases and the J segment 8 bases; nucleotides outside the gene matches: 10. Germline V gene data show CDR1 as SGHRS and CDR2 as YFSETQ. The CDR3 covers 16 residues. The CDR3 region is CASSQAGQGAWDEQFF. The CDR3 coding sequence is TGCGCCAGCAGCCAGGCGGGACAGGGGGCGTGGGATGAGCAGTTCTTC.

CDR3 amino acids: CASSLGSGTEAFF. Written as DNA, the CDR3 is TGTGCCAGCAGCTTAGGTTCGGGCACTGAAGCTTTCTTT. The rearrangement joins TRBV11-3 to TRBJ1-1; no clear D. The CDR3 sequence is 13 residues long. Trimming cost V 1 base and J 4 bases, with 7 bases left between them. Germline CDR1 is SGHNT and CDR2 is YENEEA.

The chain has TRBV5-1 and TRBJ1-2; 8 positions match TRBD1. Germline V gives CDR1 SGHRS, CDR2 YFSETQ. The CDR3 totals 14 residues. Trimming at V came to 4 bases and at J to 4 bases, leaving 6 bases not matched to a gene. The CDR3 sequence is CASSPRQGSYGYTF. CDR3 coding DNA: TGCGCCAGCAGCCCACGACAGGGGAGCTATGGCTACACCTTC.

In this sample, this clone turned up once. This chain links TRBV29-1 with TRBJ2-7; TRBD2 matches 8 bases. Germline V gives CDR1 SQVTM, CDR2 ANQGSEA. The length of the CDR3 is 15 residues. The junction had 9 bases not matched to a gene; V was cut back by 0 bases and J by 5 bases. The CDR3 bases are TGCAGCGTTGAAGATCAATCGGGAGGGGACCACGAGCAGTACTTC. As protein: CSVEDQSGGDHEQYF.

V gene TRBV9 combines with J gene TRBJ2-7; perhaps TRBD2 as D (6 bases). Germline values: CDR1 SGDLS, CDR2 YYNGEE. Deletions cut 4 bases from V and 0 bases from J, with 8 bases between. CDR3 length: 13 amino acids. CDR3 in amino acids: CASSSGVSYEQYF. The CDR3 DNA sequence: TGTGCCAGCAGCTCGGGGGTCTCCTACGAGCAGTACTTC.

V is TRBV27 and J is TRBJ2-7; no definite D call. The V end lost 3 bases, the J end lost 6 bases, and 21 bases lay between the germline ends. Germline V CDR1 and CDR2: MNHEY, SMNVEV (reference sequence). The CDR3 has 16 amino acids. The DNA of the CDR3 is TGTGCCAGCAGTTTGATGGGCCAGACAACCATCGGCGAGCAGTACTTC. Amino acids: CASSLMGQTTIGEQYF.